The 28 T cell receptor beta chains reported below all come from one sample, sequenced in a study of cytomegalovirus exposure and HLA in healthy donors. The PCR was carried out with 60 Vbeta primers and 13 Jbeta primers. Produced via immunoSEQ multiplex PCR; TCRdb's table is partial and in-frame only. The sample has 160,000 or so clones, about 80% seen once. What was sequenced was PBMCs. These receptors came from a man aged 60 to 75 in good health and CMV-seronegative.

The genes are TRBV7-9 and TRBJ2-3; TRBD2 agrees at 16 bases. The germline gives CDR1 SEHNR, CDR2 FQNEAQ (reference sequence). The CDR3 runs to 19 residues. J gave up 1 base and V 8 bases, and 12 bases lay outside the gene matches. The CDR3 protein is CASALAGLAGGRGTDTQYF. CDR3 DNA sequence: TGTGCCAGCGCGTTAGCGGGACTAGCGGGAGGGCGAGGCACAGATACGCAGTATTTT. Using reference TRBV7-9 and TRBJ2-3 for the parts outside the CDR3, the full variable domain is DTGVSQNPRHKITKRGQNVTFRCDPISEHNRLYWYRQTLGQGPEFLTYFQNEAQLEKSRLLSDRFSAERPKGSFSTLEIQRTEQGDSAMYLCASALAGLAGGRGTDTQYFGPGTRLTVL.

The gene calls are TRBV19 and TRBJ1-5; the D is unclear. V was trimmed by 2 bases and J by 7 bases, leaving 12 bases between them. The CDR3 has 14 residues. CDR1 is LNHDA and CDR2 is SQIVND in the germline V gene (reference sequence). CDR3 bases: TGTGCCAGTAGTATAACTAGTGGGGTGCAGCCCCAGCATTTT. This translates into CASSITSGVQPQHF.

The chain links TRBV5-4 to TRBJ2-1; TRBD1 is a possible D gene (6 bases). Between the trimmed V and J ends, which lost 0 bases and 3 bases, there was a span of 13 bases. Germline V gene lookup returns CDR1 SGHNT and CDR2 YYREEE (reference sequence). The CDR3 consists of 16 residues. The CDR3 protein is CASSLGDRPRYNEQFF. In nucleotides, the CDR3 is TGTGCCAGCAGCTTGGGTGACAGGCCACGCTACAATGAGCAGTTCTTC.

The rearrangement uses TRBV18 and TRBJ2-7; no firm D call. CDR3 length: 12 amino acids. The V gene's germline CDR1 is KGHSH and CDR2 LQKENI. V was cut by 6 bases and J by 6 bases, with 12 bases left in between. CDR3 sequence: CASSPSLGEQYF. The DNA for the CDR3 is TGTGCCAGCTCGCCGAGTCTAGGCGAGCAGTACTTC.

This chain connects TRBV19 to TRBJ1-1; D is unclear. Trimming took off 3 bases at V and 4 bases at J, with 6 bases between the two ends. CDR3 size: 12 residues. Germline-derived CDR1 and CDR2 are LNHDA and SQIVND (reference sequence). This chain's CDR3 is CASSMGTTEAFF. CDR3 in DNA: TGTGCCAGTAGTATGGGCACCACTGAAGCTTTCTTT.

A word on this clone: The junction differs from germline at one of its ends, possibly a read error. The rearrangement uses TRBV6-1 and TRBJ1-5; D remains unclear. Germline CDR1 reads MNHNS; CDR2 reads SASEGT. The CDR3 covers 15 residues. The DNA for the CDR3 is TGTGCCAGCAGGGAACAGCCAAATAGCAATCAGCCCCAGAATTTT. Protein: CASREQPNSNQPQNF.

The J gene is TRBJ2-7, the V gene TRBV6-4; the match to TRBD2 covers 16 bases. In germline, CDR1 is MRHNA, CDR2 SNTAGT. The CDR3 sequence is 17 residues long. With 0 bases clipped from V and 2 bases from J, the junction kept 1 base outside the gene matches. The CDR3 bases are TGTGCCAGCAGTGACTCCGGGACTAGCGGGAGGGCCTACGAGCAGTACTTC. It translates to CASSDSGTSGRAYEQYF.

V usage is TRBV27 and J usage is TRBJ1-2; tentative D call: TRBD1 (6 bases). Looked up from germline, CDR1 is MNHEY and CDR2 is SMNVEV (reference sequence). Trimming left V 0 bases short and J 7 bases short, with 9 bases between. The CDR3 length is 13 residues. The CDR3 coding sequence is TGTGCCAGCAGTTTATCGGGGGCTGGTGGCTACACCTTC. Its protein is CASSLSGAGGYTF.

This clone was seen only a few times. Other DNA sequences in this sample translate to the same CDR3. The CDR3: CASRRTGNTEAFF. The CDR3, as DNA: TGCGCCAGCAGGCGGACAGGGAACACTGAAGCTTTCTTT. V gene TRBV5-1 combines with J gene TRBJ1-1; TRBD1 agrees at 7 bases. The CDR3 has 13 residues. Per germline, CDR1 SGHRS and CDR2 YFSETQ. Losses at the gene ends were 5 bases for V and 1 base for J; bases not matched to a gene: 2.

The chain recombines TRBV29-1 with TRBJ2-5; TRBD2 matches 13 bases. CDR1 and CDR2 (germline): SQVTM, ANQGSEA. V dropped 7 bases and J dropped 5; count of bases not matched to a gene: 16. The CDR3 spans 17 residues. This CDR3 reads CSAAGGLAGETWETQYF. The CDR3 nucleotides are TGCAGCGCCGCTGGAGGACTAGCGGGGGAGACCTGGGAGACCCAGTACTTC.

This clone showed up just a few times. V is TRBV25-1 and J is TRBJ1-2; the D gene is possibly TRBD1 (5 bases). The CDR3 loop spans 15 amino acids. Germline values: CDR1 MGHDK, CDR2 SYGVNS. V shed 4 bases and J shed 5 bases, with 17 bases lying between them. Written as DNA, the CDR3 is TGTGCCAGCAGTGCACCAGGGCTTTGGTCGTATGGCTACACCTTC. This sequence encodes CASSAPGLWSYGYTF.

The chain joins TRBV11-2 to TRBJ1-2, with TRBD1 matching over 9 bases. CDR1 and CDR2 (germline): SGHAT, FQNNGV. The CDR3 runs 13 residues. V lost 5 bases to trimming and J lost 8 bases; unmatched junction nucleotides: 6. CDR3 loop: CASSTGQGWGYTF. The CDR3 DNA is TGTGCCAGCAGCACGGGACAGGGTTGGGGCTACACCTTC.

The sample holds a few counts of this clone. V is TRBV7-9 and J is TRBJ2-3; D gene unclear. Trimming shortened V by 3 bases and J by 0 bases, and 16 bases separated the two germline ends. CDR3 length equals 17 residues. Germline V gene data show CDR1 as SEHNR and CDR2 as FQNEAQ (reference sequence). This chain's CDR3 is CASSFQRGVSSTDTQYF. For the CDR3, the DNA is TGTGCCAGCAGCTTCCAAAGAGGTGTCAGTAGCACAGATACGCAGTATTTT.

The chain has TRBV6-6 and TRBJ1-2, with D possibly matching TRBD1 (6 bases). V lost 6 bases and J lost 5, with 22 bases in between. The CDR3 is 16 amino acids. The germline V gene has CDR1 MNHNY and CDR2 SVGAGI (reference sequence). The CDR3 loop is CASSWGGAPSEYGYTF. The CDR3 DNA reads TGTGCCAGCAGCTGGGGGGGGGCGCCGAGTGAATATGGCTACACCTTC.

CDR3 loop: CASSLIRGDTEAFF. DNA for the CDR3: TGTGCCAGCAGCTTGATTCGGGGGGACACTGAAGCTTTCTTT. The gene calls are TRBV5-6 and TRBJ1-1; possibly TRBD1 for D (5 bases). This CDR3 spans 14 amino acids. CDR1 and CDR2 (germline): SGHDT, YYEEEE. V dropped 1 base and J dropped 3 bases, with 10 bases sitting between them.

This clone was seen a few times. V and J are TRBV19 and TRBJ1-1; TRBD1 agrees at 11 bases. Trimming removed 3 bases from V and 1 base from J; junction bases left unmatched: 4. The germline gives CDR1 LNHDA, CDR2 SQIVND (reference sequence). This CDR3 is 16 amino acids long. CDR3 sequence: CASSIGDRGWNTEAFF. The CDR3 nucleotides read TGTGCCAGTAGTATCGGGGACAGGGGGTGGAACACTGAAGCTTTCTTT.

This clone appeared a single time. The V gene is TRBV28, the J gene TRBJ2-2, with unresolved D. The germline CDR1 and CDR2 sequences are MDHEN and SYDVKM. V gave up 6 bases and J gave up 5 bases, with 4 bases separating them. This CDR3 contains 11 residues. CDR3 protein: CASRITGELFF. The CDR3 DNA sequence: TGTGCCAGCAGAATAACCGGGGAGCTGTTTTTT.

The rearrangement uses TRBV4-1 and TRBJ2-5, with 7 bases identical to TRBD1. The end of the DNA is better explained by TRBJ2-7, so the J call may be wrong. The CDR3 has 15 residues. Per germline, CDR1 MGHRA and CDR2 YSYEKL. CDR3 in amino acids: CASSQTTGKGYEQYF. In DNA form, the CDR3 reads TGCGCCAGCAGCCAAACGACAGGGAAAGGATACGAGCAGTACTTC.

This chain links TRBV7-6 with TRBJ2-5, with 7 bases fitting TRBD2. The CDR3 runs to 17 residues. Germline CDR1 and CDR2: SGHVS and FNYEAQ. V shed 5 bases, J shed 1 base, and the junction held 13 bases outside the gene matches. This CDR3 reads CASSTSLTSSGQETQYF. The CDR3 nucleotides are TGTGCCAGCAGCACCTCCCTTACATCTAGCGGCCAAGAGACCCAGTACTTC.

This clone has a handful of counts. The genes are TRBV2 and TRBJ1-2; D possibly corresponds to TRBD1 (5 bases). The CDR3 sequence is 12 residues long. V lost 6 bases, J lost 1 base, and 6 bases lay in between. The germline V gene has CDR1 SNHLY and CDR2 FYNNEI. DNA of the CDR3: TGTGCCAGCAGCGACAGTAACTATGGCTACACCTTC. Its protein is CASSDSNYGYTF.

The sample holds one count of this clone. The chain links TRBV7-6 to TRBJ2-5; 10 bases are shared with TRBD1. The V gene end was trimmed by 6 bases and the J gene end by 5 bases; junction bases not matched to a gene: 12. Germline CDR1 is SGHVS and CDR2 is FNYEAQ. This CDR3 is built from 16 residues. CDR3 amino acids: CASRQGTGVRFETQYF. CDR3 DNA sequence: TGTGCCAGCAGGCAGGGGACAGGGGTTCGGTTTGAGACCCAGTACTTC.

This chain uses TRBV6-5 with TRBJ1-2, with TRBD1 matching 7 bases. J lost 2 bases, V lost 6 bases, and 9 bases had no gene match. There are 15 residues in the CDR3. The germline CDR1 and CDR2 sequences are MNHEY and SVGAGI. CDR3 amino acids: CASSREGQTNYGYTF. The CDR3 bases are TGTGCCAGCAGCCGAGAGGGACAGACAAACTATGGCTACACCTTC.

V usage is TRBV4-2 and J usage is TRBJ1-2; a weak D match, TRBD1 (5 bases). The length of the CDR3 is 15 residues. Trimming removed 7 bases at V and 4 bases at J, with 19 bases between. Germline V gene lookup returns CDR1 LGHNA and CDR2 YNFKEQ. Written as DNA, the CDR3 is TGTGCCAGCACCCCAAGTGGGGCGTTCAGCTATGGCTACACCTTC. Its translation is CASTPSGAFSYGYTF.

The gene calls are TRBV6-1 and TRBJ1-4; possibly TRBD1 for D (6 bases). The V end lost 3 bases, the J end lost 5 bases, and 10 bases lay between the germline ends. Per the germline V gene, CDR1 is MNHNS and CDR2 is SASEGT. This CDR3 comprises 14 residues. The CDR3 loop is CASSDRGLNEKLFF. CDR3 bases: TGTGCCAGCAGTGACAGGGGATTAAATGAAAAACTGTTTTTT.

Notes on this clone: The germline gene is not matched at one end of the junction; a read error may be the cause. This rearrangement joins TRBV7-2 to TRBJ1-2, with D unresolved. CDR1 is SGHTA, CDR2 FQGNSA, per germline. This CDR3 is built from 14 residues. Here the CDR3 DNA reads TGTGCCAGCAGCCCGACACCTCCACCCTATGGCTACCCCTTC. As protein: CASSPTPPPYGYPF.

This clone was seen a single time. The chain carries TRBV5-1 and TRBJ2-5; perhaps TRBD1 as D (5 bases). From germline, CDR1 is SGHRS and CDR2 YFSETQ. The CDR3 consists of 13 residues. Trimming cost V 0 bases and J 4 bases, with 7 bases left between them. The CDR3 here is CASSLEGLETQYF. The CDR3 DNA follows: TGCGCCAGCAGCTTGGAGGGGTTAGAGACCCAGTACTTC.

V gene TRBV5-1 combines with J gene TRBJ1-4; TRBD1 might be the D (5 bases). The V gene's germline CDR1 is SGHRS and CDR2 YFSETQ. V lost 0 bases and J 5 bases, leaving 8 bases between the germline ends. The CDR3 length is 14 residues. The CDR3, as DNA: TGCGCCAGCAGCTTGGTACGGGGGAATGAAAAACTGTTTTTT. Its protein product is CASSLVRGNEKLFF.

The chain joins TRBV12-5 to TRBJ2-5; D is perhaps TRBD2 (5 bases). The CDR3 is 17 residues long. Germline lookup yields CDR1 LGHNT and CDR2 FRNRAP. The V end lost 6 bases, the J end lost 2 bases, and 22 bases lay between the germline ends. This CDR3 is CASGRGLGAAVQETQYF. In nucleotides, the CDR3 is TGTGCTAGTGGACGGGGTCTTGGAGCGGCAGTACAAGAGACCCAGTACTTC.